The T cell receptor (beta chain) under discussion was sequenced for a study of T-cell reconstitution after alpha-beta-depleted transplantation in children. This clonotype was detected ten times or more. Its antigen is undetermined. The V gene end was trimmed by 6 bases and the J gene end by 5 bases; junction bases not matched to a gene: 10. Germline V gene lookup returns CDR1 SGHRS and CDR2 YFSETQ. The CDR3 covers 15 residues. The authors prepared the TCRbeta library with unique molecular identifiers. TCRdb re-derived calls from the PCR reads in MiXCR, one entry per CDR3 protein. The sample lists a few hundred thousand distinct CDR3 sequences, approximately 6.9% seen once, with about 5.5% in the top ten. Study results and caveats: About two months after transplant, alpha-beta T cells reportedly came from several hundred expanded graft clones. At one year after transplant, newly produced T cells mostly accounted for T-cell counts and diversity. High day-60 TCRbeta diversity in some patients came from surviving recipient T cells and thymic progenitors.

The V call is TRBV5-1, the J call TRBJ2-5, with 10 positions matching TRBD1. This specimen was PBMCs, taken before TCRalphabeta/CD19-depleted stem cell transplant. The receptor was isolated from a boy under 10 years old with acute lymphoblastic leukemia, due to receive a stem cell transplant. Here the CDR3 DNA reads TGCGCCAGCACCTTCTCCGGGACAGGGGCCGAGACCCAGTACTTC. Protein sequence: CASTFSGTGAETQYF.